The subject of this entry is one T cell receptor beta chain. Its antigen specificity is not known. Qualities for individual bases were not recorded, and no much larger clone is one base off. The CDR3 contains 16 residues, cysteine and phenylalanine counted. CDR3 DNA is the only sequence kept; it has 48 bases, read in frame from the first base. CDR1 and CDR2 (LNHDA, SQIVND) derive from the germline V gene (reference sequence). V is cut back by 7 bases and J by 4 bases, with 12 bases in the junction unmatched. The sample originates from a study of blood T cell repertoires in COVID-19 (dated by TCRdb to between 2020 and 2021). For the study in its entirety: Collaborator samples came from the United States, Italy and Spain and covered acute and convalescent phases of COVID-19. Nearly every sample came with metadata listing a de-identified subject ID, COVID-19 status, age in years and sex. The repertoires were released in a freely available public database intended as a resource for research on the immune response to SARS-CoV-2. The samples were drawn from the first 160 participants of the ongoing ImmuneRACE study and from 1,200 or so subjects provided by 6 global collaborators. Where HLA class I and class II types were available, the types were taken from metadata supplied by the sample provider, not from assay-based typing. Deeply sampled blood TCRbeta repertoires from subjects exposed to, actively infected with, or recovered from COVID-19 were included in the dataset. The material from the prospective study consisted of cDNA or gDNA derived from T cells, B-cell-depleted T cells, or PBMCs.

TCRbeta CDR3 regions were amplified from genomic DNA by means of the immunoSEQ Assay, a bias-controlled multiplex PCR. Per the authors' processing: The number of nucleated cells in each sample was estimated from the amplification of reference gene primers within the assay. Sequence reads were collapsed and filtered to measure the absolute abundance of every unique TCRbeta CDR3 rearrangement. For each sample, productive Simpson clonality was calculated as the square root of Simpson's diversity index across productive rearrangements. This is the immuneACCESS table as TCRdb keeps it, with only in-frame sequences that have V and J called. A part of the clones is gone; compared with another copy, unresolved V genes explain less than half, and the rest is unexplained. V and J calls and clone size are copied from that table; D and trimming were computed from the DNA. The sample contains 150,000 to 180,000 clones, just under 85% of them found a single time. The ten top clones hold about 29% of the sample.

Each collaborating institution followed its own protocols to collect whole blood in K2EDTA tubes. For TCRbeta analysis, collaborators shipped samples in one of three forms: frozen whole blood, isolated PBMCs, or DNA extracted from either of those sample types. General conclusions and limits of the study: How much clinical and demographic metadata was included differed by source and by participant, and the metadata was provided uncurated.

Sequencing input: peripheral blood. The chain couples TRBV19 to TRBJ2-1; TRBD1 lines up with 8 middle nucleotides. This TCR came from a woman in her fifties or sixties with acute or convalescent COVID-19. CDR3 protein: CASTSGRTGFYNEQFF. In nucleotides, the sequence is TGTGCCAGTACATCGGGACGGACAGGGTTTTACAATGAGCAGTTCTTC.